Below, one T cell receptor (beta chain) is given with its context. The target antigen is unknown. Germline CDR1 SGDLS, CDR2 YYNGEE. CDR3 length: 13 amino acids. V was pared by 1 base and J by 6 bases, with 7 bases between. This sample is drawn from a study of CD8+CD57+ T cells in acquired aplastic anemia. The study, taken as a whole, reports: Sharing between patients and controls was observed for around 30 CD8+ CDR3 sequences. Significant differences in CD8+ Simpson's diversity were not observed between patients and controls.

Profiling that covered TCR beta VDJ and CDR3 relied on genomic DNA as its template. TCRdb re-called the reads through MiXCR, storing one row per CDR3 protein. Here the sample spans fewer than 150,000 distinct CDR3 sequences, 48% being singletons. Sequenced: sorted CD4+, CD8+, or CD8+CD57+ T cells (not recorded which) from PBMCs. The rearrangement uses TRBV9 and TRBJ2-2; the D is unclear. The receptor's source is a human donor in good health, serving as a control. The CDR3 spells CASSVNSAGELFF. For the CDR3, the DNA is TGTGCCAGCAGCGTAAACAGCGCCGGGGAGCTGTTTTTT.